The 6 T cell receptor beta chains below all came from one sample that was sequenced in a study of radiation and T cells in renal cell carcinoma. Method: immunoSEQ multiplex PCR; TCRdb's copy keeps in-frame clones and lacks some. The sample has 100,000 to 150,000 clones, more than 75% seen once. The sample's time point: blood 2 weeks post-SBRT. Treatment given: 15 Gy SBRT to primary tumor, nephrectomy 4 weeks later. Sequenced here: blood, sampled from a patient whose treatment included radiotherapy and nephrectomy. These receptors all stem from a woman in her sixties or seventies with renal cell carcinoma.

The J gene is TRBJ2-1, the V gene TRBV19; D uncertain. Germline-derived CDR1 and CDR2 are LNHDA and SQIVND (reference sequence). The CDR3 has 14 amino acids. Deletions cut 0 bases from V and 4 bases from J, with 7 bases between. The CDR3 protein is CASSIDQAYNEQFF. CDR3 DNA: TGTGCCAGTAGTATAGATCAGGCATACAATGAGCAGTTCTTC.

The rearrangement links TRBV4-3 to TRBJ1-1; TRBD1 matches at 12 bases. The CDR3 has 15 amino acids. From germline, CDR1 is LGHNA and CDR2 YSLEER. J was trimmed by 9 bases and V by 0 bases; bases with no gene match: 5. CDR3 nucleotides: TGCGCCAGCAGCCAAGAGTCGGGGACAGGGGGCAAAGCTTTCTTT. Translation: CASSQESGTGGKAFF.

This rearrangement joins TRBV6-6 to TRBJ1-1, with D hard to call. CDR1 is MNHNY and CDR2 is SVGAGI in the germline V gene (reference sequence). The V end was cut by 8 bases, the J end by 9 bases, with 16 bases between. This CDR3 comprises 12 residues. CDR3 DNA sequence: TGTGCCAGCGTGAGCAGTTCTAGGAAAGCTTTCTTT. Translated: CASVSSSRKAFF.

The chain carries TRBV5-1 and TRBJ2-7, with D possibly being TRBD1 or TRBD2 (5 bases each). Trimming shortened V by 4 bases and J by 0 bases, and 17 bases separated the two germline ends. Germline CDR1 and CDR2: SGHRS and YFSETQ. The CDR3 runs to 16 residues. The CDR3 sequence: CASSPRGGPSSYEQYF. CDR3 DNA sequence: TGCGCCAGCAGCCCAAGGGGCGGGCCGAGCTCCTACGAGCAGTACTTC.

The chain couples TRBV11-3 to TRBJ1-1; no clear D. Germline CDR1 reads SGHNT; CDR2 reads YENEEA. The CDR3 covers 14 residues. Trimming pared 0 bases from V and 1 base from J, leaving 6 bases between. The CDR3 sequence: CASSLDPGNTEAFF. DNA for the CDR3: TGTGCCAGCAGCTTAGATCCGGGGAACACTGAAGCTTTCTTT.

The chain has TRBV5-1 and TRBJ2-5; a weak D match, TRBD1 (6 bases). Trimming cost V 0 bases and J 6 bases, with 15 bases left between them. The CDR3 totals 15 residues. Germline CDR1 reads SGHRS; CDR2 reads YFSETQ. The CDR3 is CASSLGGLGDKTQYF. The CDR3 DNA sequence: TGCGCCAGCAGCTTGGGAGGGTTGGGGGACAAGACCCAGTACTTC.